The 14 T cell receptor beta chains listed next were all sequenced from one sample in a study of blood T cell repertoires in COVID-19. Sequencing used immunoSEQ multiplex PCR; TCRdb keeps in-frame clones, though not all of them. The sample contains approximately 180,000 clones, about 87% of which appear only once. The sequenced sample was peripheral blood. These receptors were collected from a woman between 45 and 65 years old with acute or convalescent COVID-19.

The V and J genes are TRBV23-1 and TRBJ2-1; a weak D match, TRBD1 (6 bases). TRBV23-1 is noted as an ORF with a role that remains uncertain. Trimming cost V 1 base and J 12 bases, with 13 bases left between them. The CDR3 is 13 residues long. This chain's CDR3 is CASSQCDRRLQFF. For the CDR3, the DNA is TGCGCCAGCAGTCAATGCGACAGGCGCTTGCAGTTCTTC.

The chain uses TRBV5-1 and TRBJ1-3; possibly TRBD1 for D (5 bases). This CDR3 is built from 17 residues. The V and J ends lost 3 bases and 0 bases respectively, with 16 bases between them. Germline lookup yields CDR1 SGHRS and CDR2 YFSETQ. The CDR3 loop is CASSSGGGYYSGNTIYF. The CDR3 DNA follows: TGCGCCAGCAGCTCCGGCGGGGGATACTACTCTGGAAACACCATATATTTT.

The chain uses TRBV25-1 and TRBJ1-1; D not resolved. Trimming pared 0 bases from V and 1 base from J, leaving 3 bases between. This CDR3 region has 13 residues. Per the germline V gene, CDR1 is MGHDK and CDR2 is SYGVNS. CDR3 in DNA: TGTGCCAGCAGTGAATATCAGAACACTGAAGCTTTCTTT. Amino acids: CASSEYQNTEAFF.

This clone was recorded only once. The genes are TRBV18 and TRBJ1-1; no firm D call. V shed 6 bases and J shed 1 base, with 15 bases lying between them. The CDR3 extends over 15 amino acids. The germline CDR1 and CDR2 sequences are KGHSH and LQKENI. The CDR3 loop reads CASSPTREGNTEAFF. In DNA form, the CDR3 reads TGTGCCAGCTCCCCGACTCGGGAGGGGAACACTGAAGCTTTCTTT.

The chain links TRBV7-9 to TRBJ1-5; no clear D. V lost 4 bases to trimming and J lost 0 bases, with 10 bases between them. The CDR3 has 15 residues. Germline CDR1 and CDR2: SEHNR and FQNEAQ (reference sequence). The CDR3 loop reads CASSSSGYSNQPQHF. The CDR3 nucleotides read TGTGCCAGCAGCTCCTCGGGGTATAGCAATCAGCCCCAGCATTTT.

The CDR3, as DNA: TGCGCCAGCAGCTTGGGCGGGGTTTACACTGAAGCTTTCTTT. This encodes CASSLGGVYTEAFF. This chain joins TRBV5-1 and TRBJ1-1; D gene uncertain. Trimming took off 0 bases at V and 3 bases at J, with 9 bases between the two ends. The germline CDR1 and CDR2 sequences are SGHRS and YFSETQ. This CDR3 has 14 amino acids.

CDR3 residues: CAWLSTAEAFF. The CDR3, as DNA: TGTGCCTGGCTTTCGACAGCCGAAGCTTTCTTT. The chain is built from TRBV30 and TRBJ1-1; possible D gene TRBD1, 5 bases. This CDR3 is built from 11 residues. Trimming took 5 bases from V and 8 from J, leaving 12 bases between them. The germline CDR1 and CDR2 sequences are GTSNPN and SVGIG (reference sequence).

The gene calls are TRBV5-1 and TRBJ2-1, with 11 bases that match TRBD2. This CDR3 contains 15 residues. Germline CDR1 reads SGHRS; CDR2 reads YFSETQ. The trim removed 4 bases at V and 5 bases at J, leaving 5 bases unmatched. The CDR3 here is CASSPGLADHNEQFF. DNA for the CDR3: TGCGCCAGCAGCCCGGGACTAGCGGACCACAATGAGCAGTTCTTC.

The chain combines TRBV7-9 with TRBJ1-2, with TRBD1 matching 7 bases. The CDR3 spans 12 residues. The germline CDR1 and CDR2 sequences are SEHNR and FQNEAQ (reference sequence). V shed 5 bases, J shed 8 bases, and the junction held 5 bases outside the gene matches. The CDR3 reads CASSGLQGGYTF. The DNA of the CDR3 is TGTGCCAGCAGCGGCCTACAGGGGGGCTACACCTTC.

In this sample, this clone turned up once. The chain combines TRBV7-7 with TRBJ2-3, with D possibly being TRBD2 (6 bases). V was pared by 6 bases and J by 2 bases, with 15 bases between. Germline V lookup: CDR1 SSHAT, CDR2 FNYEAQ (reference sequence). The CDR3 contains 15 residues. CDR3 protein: CASSKTSGTTDTQYF. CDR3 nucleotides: TGTGCCAGCAGTAAGACTAGTGGGACCACAGATACGCAGTATTTT.

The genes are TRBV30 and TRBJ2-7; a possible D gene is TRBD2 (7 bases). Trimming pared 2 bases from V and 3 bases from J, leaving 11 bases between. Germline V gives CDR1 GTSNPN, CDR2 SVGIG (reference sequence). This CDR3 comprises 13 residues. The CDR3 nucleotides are TGTGCCTGGAGTAGGGGGGGAATCTACGAGCAGTACTTC. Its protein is CAWSRGGIYEQYF. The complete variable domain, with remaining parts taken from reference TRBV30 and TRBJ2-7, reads SQTIHQWPATLVQPVGSPLSLECTVEGTSNPNLYWYRQAAGRGLQLLFYSVGIGQISSEVPQNLSASRPQDRQFILSSKKLLLSDSGFYLCAWSRGGIYEQYFGPGTRLTVT.

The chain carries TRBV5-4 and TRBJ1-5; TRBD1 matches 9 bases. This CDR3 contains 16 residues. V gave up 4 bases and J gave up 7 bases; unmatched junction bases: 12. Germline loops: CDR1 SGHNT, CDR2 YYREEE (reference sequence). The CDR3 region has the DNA TGTGCCAGCAGCCGAGGGGGACAGGGTCATGGACAGCCCCAGCATTTT. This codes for CASSRGGQGHGQPQHF.

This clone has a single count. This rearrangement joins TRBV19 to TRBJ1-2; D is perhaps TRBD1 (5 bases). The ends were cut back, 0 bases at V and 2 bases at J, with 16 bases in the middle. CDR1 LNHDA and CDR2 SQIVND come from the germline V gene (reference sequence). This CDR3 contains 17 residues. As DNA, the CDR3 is TGTGCCAGTAGTATAGATCTGGGGGACTGGACCAACTATGGCTACACCTTC. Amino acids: CASSIDLGDWTNYGYTF.

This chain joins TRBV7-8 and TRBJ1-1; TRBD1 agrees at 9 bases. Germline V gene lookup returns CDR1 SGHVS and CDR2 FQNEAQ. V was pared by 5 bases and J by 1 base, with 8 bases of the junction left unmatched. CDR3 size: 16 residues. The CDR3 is CASSLFTGGANTEAFF. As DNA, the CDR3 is TGTGCCAGCAGCCTTTTCACAGGGGGCGCGAACACTGAAGCTTTCTTT.